The entry below gives a single T cell receptor beta chain sequence along with its context. Here immunoSEQ multiplex PCR was the method, and the copy in TCRdb shows in-frame clones only, minus some. Of roughly 43,000 clones in the sample, more than 75% are singletons; the top ten hold 10%. The sample comes from a study of control samples from healthy donors and cancer patients. CDR1 and CDR2 (germline): LNHDA, SQIVND (reference sequence). The V gene end was trimmed by 10 bases and the J gene end by 6 bases; junction bases not matched to a gene: 7. This CDR3 has 12 residues. The TCR was taken from a woman aged 55-69 years with lung cancer. The chain couples TRBV19 to TRBJ1-1; TRBD1 matches at 8 bases. The sequencing input was PBMCs. CDR3 sequence reads: CATLDRGAEAFF. The CDR3, as DNA: TGTGCCACTTTAGACAGGGGCGCTGAAGCTTTCTTT.